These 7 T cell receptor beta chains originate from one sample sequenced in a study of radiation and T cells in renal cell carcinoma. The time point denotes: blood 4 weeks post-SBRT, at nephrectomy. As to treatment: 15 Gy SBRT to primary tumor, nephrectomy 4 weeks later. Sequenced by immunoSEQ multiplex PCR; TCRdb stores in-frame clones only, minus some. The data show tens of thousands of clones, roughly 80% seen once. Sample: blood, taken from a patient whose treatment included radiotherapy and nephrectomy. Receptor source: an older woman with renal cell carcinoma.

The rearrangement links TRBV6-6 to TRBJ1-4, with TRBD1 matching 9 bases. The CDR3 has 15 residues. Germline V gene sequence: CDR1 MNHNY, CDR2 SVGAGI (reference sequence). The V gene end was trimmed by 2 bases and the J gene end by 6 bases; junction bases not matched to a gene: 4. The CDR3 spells CASSYRTGEDEKLFF. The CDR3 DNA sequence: TGTGCCAGCAGTTACAGGACAGGGGAGGATGAAAAACTGTTTTTT.

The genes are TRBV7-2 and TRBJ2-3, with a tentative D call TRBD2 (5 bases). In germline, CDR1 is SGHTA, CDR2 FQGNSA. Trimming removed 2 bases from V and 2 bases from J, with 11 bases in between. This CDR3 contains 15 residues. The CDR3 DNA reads TGTGCCAGCAGCTTAAAGCGGTGGGACACAGATACGCAGTATTTT. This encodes CASSLKRWDTDTQYF. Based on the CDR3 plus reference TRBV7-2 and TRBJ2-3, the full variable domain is GAGVSQSPSNKVTEKGKDVELRCDPISGHTALYWYRQSLGQGLEFLIYFQGNSAPDKSGLPSDRFSAERTGGSVSTLTIQRTQQEDSAVYLCASSLKRWDTDTQYFGPGTRLTVL.

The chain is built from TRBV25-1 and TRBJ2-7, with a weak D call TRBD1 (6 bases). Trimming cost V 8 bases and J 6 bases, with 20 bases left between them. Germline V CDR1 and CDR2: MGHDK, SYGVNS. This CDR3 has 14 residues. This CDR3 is CASATTGIQGEQYF. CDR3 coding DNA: TGTGCCAGCGCGACAACGGGGATACAGGGCGAGCAGTACTTC.

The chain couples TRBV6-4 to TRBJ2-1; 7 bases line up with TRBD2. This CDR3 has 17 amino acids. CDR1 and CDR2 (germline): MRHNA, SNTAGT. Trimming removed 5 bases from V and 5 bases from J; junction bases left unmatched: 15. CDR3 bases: TGTGCCAGCAGTCCTGACCCTACGGGGGGAGGCCACAATGAGCAGTTCTTC. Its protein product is CASSPDPTGGGHNEQFF.

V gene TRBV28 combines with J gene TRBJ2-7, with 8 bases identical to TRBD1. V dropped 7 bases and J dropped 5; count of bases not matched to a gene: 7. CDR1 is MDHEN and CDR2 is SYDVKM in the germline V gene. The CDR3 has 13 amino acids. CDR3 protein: CASIRQGRNEQYF. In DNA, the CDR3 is TGTGCCAGCATCAGACAGGGGAGAAACGAGCAGTACTTC.

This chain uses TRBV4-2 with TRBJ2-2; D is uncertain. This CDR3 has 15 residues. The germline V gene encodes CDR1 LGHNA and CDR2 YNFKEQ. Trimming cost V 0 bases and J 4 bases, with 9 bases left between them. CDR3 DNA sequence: TGTGCCAGCAGCCAAGAACTTACGGGCACCGGGGAGCTGTTTTTT. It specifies CASSQELTGTGELFF.

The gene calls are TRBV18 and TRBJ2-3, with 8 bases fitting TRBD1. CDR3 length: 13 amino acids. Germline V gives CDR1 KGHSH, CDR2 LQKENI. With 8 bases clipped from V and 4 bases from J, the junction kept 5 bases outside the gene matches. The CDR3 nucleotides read TGTGCCAGCACGGACAGGGCGGCAGATACGCAGTATTTT. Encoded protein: CASTDRAADTQYF.